The 6 T cell receptor beta chains below come from one sample, sequenced in a study of fetal regulatory T cell absence and autoimmunity. This table comes from immunoSEQ multiplex PCR, and its TCRdb copy is limited to in-frame clones, with some not included. The table lists around 100,000 clones, around 72% of them singletons. Sequencing input: pancreas tissue. The receptors originated from a male donor with IPEX syndrome.

The chain has TRBV29-1 and TRBJ2-5; weak D call: TRBD1 (6 bases). Deletions cut 0 bases from V and 6 bases from J, with 14 bases between. This CDR3 is 14 amino acids long. Germline loops: CDR1 SQVTM, CDR2 ANQGSEA. The CDR3 spells CSVEDPTGMKTQYF. The CDR3 DNA reads TGCAGCGTTGAAGATCCCACAGGGATGAAGACCCAGTACTTC.

The J gene is TRBJ2-1, the V gene TRBV6-5, with 8 bases that match TRBD2. CDR3 length: 15 residues. From germline, CDR1 is MNHEY and CDR2 SVGAGI. Unmatched junction bases numbered 6, after V lost 5 bases and J lost 3 bases. CDR3 nucleotide sequence: TGTGCCAGCAGTGTGGTAGCGGGGCGCTACAATGAGCAGTTCTTC. As protein: CASSVVAGRYNEQFF.

CDR3 in DNA: TGTGCCAGCAGCGAAGGTGGAGAGACCCAGTACTTC. Its protein is CASSEGGETQYF. The chain has TRBV9 and TRBJ2-5; D gene ambiguous. Germline V CDR1 and CDR2: SGDLS, YYNGEE. CDR3 size: 12 residues. Trimming pared 3 bases from V and 4 bases from J, leaving 7 bases between.

This clone qualifies as medium-sized (0.01 to 0.1%). V and J are TRBV5-5 and TRBJ1-6; D unclear. This CDR3 has 14 amino acids. In germline, CDR1 is SGHKS, CDR2 YYEKEE (reference sequence). Trimming removed 2 bases from V and 3 bases from J, with 6 bases in between. As DNA, the CDR3 is TGTGCCAGCAGCTTCACCATCTATAATTCACCCCTCCACTTT. Residues: CASSFTIYNSPLHF.

The chain recombines TRBV12-1 with TRBJ2-1; TRBD1 reflects the table's D call only, with no check against the DNA. TRBV12-1 is a known pseudogene. CDR3 length: 14 amino acids. The CDR3 DNA is TGTGCCAGCAGCCCTCGACAGGCCGACAATGAGCAGTTCTTC. This translates into CASSPRQADNEQFF.

V is TRBV4-1 and J is TRBJ2-5; 7 bases agree with TRBD2. V was pared by 0 bases and J by 5 bases, with 6 bases of the junction left unmatched. Looked up from germline, CDR1 is MGHRA and CDR2 is YSYEKL. CDR3 length: 15 residues. Here the CDR3 reads CASSQEDAGEETQYF. The CDR3 DNA reads TGCGCCAGCAGCCAAGAGGACGCGGGGGAGGAGACCCAGTACTTC.